A selection of T cell receptor beta chains follows, all from one sample in a study of blood T cell repertoires in COVID-19. Generated by immunoSEQ multiplex PCR, the TCRdb table keeps only in-frame clones and is missing some. This sample has 76,000 or so clones; roughly 87% occur once, and the top ten carry approximately 8%. Input material: peripheral blood. These receptors were obtained from a man in his thirties or forties with acute or convalescent COVID-19. Each CDR3 is given with its conserved first and last residue. The order of the fields is clone size, D gene, V gene, J gene, CDR3 protein, CDR3 DNA. D genes are given only for firm matches. Expanded clones are given a class, and other clones once, few, many or no size at all.

-	-	TRBV30	TRBJ2-3	CAWSMAVTDTQYF	TGTGCCTGGAGTATGGCAGTCACAGATACGCAGTATTTT
-	-	TRBV6-2/TRBV6-3	TRBJ2-7	CASSYSGGSSYEQYF	TGTGCCAGCAGTTACTCGGGTGGGAGCTCCTACGAGCAGTACTTC
-	-	TRBV11-2	TRBJ2-7	CASSPDWPPYEQYF	TGTGCCAGCAGCCCGGACTGGCCACCCTACGAGCAGTACTTC
-	TRBD1	TRBV28	TRBJ1-5	CASSPATGYQPQHF	TGTGCCAGCAGTCCTGCGACAGGGTATCAGCCCCAGCATTTT
-	-	TRBV5-1	TRBJ2-1	CASSLDGPLNEQFF	TGCGCCAGCAGCTTGGACGGTCCGCTAAATGAGCAGTTCTTC
once	TRBD2	TRBV7-2	TRBJ2-7	CASSFRGRTGEQYF	TGTGCCAGCAGCTTTCGCGGGAGAACCGGAGAGCAGTACTTC
once	-	TRBV29-1	TRBJ2-5	CSVLVVGAQETQYF	TGCAGCGTTTTAGTGGTGGGGGCCCAAGAGACCCAGTACTTC
-	-	TRBV4-3	TRBJ2-3	CASSQGSGTDTQYF	TGCGCCAGCAGCCAAGGGTCGGGGACAGATACGCAGTATTTT
-	-	TRBV7-2	TRBJ2-4	CASSSVRGSNIQYF	TGTGCCAGCAGCTCAGTTAGGGGCTCAAACATTCAGTACTTC
-	-	TRBV4-2	TRBJ2-7	CASSQDHGSGYEQYF	TGTGCCAGCAGCCAAGATCACGGGAGCGGGTACGAGCAGTACTTC
-	TRBD2	TRBV28	TRBJ2-2	CASIGAGAMAGELFF	TGTGCCAGCATCGGAGCGGGAGCCATGGCCGGGGAGCTGTTTTTT
few	TRBD1	TRBV19	TRBJ1-5	CASSRRTGDQPQHF	TGTGCCAGTAGTCGCCGGACAGGGGATCAGCCCCAGCATTTT
-	TRBD1	TRBV30	TRBJ2-6	CAEDRGLGANVLTF	TGTGCCGAAGACAGGGGGCTGGGGGCCAACGTCCTGACTTTC
-	-	TRBV2	TRBJ1-1	CASSEARASWGTEAFF	TGTGCCAGCAGTGAAGCGCGGGCCTCATGGGGCACTGAAGCTTTCTTT
-	-	TRBV20-1	TRBJ2-1	CSATLDEQFF	TGCAGTGCTACCCTAGATGAGCAGTTCTTC
once	TRBD2	TRBV7-9	TRBJ2-1	CASSPRAGGPGGEQFF	TGTGCCAGCAGCCCCCGAGCGGGAGGGCCGGGAGGTGAGCAGTTCTTC
-	-	TRBV28	TRBJ1-3	CASSLGQGGSGNTIYF	TGTGCCAGCAGTTTAGGCCAGGGCGGCTCTGGAAACACCATATATTTT
-	-	TRBV5-6	TRBJ1-4	CASSPQGAMTNEKLFF	TGTGCCAGCAGCCCGCAAGGGGCCATGACTAATGAAAAACTGTTTTTT
-	TRBD1	TRBV19	TRBJ1-4	CASSDDRATNEKLFF	TGTGCCAGTAGCGACGACAGGGCAACTAATGAAAAACTGTTTTTT
-	-	TRBV7-2	TRBJ2-7	CASNSLGLSAYEQYF	TGTGCCAGCAACTCCTTGGGGCTTTCCGCCTACGAGCAGTACTTC
-	TRBD1	TRBV9	TRBJ1-3	CASSVGDSSGNTIYF	TGTGCCAGCAGCGTAGGGGACAGCTCTGGAAACACCATATATTTT
-	-	TRBV28	TRBJ1-2	CASSQPSNYGYTF	TGTGCCAGCAGCCAACCGAGTAACTATGGCTACACCTTC